One TCR beta chain is described in this entry. The CDR3 totals 12 residues. V was trimmed by 4 bases and J by 6 bases, leaving 8 bases between them. The germline V gene encodes CDR1 LNHDA and CDR2 SQIVND (reference sequence). The data stem from a study of blood T cell repertoires in COVID-19. Only in-frame clones appear in the TCRdb table, and some are missing; sequencing was by immunoSEQ multiplex PCR. The sample yields approximately 200,000 clones, 70% to 90% seen once. The sequence came from a woman aged 40 to 50 with acute COVID-19. Sequences were obtained from PBMCs or T cells enriched from blood (not recorded which). The V gene is TRBV19, the J gene TRBJ2-3; no reliable D call. The CDR3 sequence is CASSTDTDTQYF. The CDR3 DNA reads TGTGCCAGTAGTACCGACACGGATACGCAGTATTTT.